These 10 T cell receptor beta chains share one sample of origin, sequenced in a study of cytomegalovirus exposure and HLA in healthy donors. Use of 60 Vbeta and 13 Jbeta primers characterized the PCR. Here immunoSEQ multiplex PCR was the method, and the copy in TCRdb shows in-frame clones only, minus some. This table holds about 190,000 clones, more than 75% found once. Sequenced: PBMCs. These receptors came from a man aged 35-49 years in good health and CMV-seropositive.

This clone was seen a few times. The chain is built from TRBV15 and TRBJ1-5; 8 bases align to TRBD1. This CDR3 region has 15 residues. CDR1 and CDR2 (germline): LNHNV, YYDKDF (reference sequence). J lost 5 bases, V lost 3 bases, and 6 bases had no gene match. The CDR3 nucleotides read TGTGCCACCAGCAGTAAGACAGGGGTACATCAGCCCCAGCATTTT. Its translation is CATSSKTGVHQPQHF.

The chain combines TRBV4-2 with TRBJ2-2; D possibly corresponds to TRBD1 (6 bases). This CDR3 region has 16 residues. Trimming removed 4 bases from V and 0 bases from J, with 12 bases in between. CDR1 and CDR2 (germline): LGHNA, YNFKEQ. The CDR3 region is CASSRQGTPNTGELFF. The CDR3, as DNA: TGTGCCAGCAGCCGCCAGGGGACACCGAACACCGGGGAGCTGTTTTTT.

The chain couples TRBV9 to TRBJ2-3, with 7 bases fitting TRBD2. Germline values: CDR1 SGDLS, CDR2 YYNGEE. Trimming cost V 2 bases and J 5 bases; bases outside gene matches: 8. This CDR3 has 15 amino acids. The CDR3 nucleotides read TGTGCCAGCAGCGTCACCGGGGGGTCTGTAGATACGCAGTATTTT. This sequence encodes CASSVTGGSVDTQYF.

The gene calls are TRBV27 and TRBJ2-5, with 9 bases fitting TRBD1. Germline CDR1 is MNHEY and CDR2 is SMNVEV (reference sequence). The junction had 10 bases not matched to a gene; V was cut back by 9 bases and J by 5 bases. This CDR3 has 14 amino acids. The CDR3 is CASLQPGTGETQYF. In DNA form, the CDR3 reads TGTGCCAGTTTACAACCCGGGACAGGGGAGACCCAGTACTTC.

The chain carries TRBV13 and TRBJ2-3; D not certain. Germline V lookup: CDR1 PRHDT, CDR2 FYEKMQ (reference sequence). V lost 2 bases and J 0 bases, leaving 12 bases between the germline ends. The CDR3 sequence is 16 residues long. The CDR3 DNA follows: TGTGCCAGCAGCTTACGAGGCTCCAGAAGCACAGATACGCAGTATTTT. Protein product: CASSLRGSRSTDTQYF. Full variable domain (remainder filled in from reference TRBV13 and TRBJ2-3): AAGVIQSPRHLIKEKRETATLKCYPIPRHDTVYWYQQGPGQDPQFLISFYEKMQSDKGSIPDRFSAQQFSDYHSELNMSSLELGDSALYFCASSLRGSRSTDTQYFGPGTRLTVL.

This clone occurred a few times. The chain is built from TRBV5-1 and TRBJ1-1; D might be TRBD1 (5 bases). CDR1 and CDR2 (germline): SGHRS, YFSETQ. V was cut by 6 bases and J by 1 base, with 10 bases left in between. This CDR3 is built from 13 residues. The CDR3 is CASTLGQNTEAFF. CDR3 bases: TGCGCCAGCACCCTCGGACAGAACACTGAAGCTTTCTTT. The complete variable domain, with remaining parts taken from reference TRBV5-1 and TRBJ1-1, reads KAGVTQTPRYLIKTRGQQVTLSCSPISGHRSVSWYQQTPGQGLQFLFEYFSETQRNKGNFPGRFSGRQFSNSRSEMNVSTLELGDSALYLCASTLGQNTEAFFGQGTRLTVV.

This chain links TRBV7-3 with TRBJ1-1; D call uncertain. V shed 5 bases and J shed 5 bases, with 15 bases lying between them. Germline CDR1 and CDR2: SGHTA and FQGTGA. CDR3 length equals 14 residues. In DNA form, the CDR3 reads TGTGCCAGCAGCCCACAGTCAGGAATGACTGAAGCTTTCTTT. It encodes CASSPQSGMTEAFF.

V usage is TRBV27 and J usage is TRBJ1-5, with TRBD1 matching over 9 bases. V trimming: 5 bases; J trimming: 3 bases; junction bases outside the gene matches: 5. The germline CDR1 and CDR2 sequences are MNHEY and SMNVEV (reference sequence). The CDR3 is 15 residues long. As DNA, the CDR3 is TGTGCCAGCAGTAACCGGGACAGGGTCAATCAGCCCCAGCATTTT. It codes for CASSNRDRVNQPQHF.

The chain combines TRBV28 with TRBJ2-7, with 9 bases identical to TRBD2. Trimming removed 8 bases from V and 2 bases from J; junction bases left unmatched: 4. The germline V gene has CDR1 MDHEN and CDR2 SYDVKM. There are 13 residues in the CDR3. The CDR3 DNA is TGTGCCAGCCAAGCGGGAGGCCCCTACGAGCAGTACTTC. It yields the protein CASQAGGPYEQYF.

The chain has TRBV28 and TRBJ2-7; 9 bases map to TRBD2. CDR3 length: 14 residues. The V gene end was trimmed by 5 bases and the J gene end by 4 bases; junction bases not matched to a gene: 6. The germline V gene encodes CDR1 MDHEN and CDR2 SYDVKM. The chain's CDR3 is CASSVSGGGYEQYF. In nucleotides, the CDR3 is TGTGCCAGCAGTGTTAGCGGGGGAGGGTACGAGCAGTACTTC. The complete variable domain, with remaining parts taken from reference TRBV28 and TRBJ2-7, reads DVKVTQSSRYLVKRTGEKVFLECVQDMDHENMFWYRQDPGLGLRLIYFSYDVKMKEKGDIPEGYSVSREKKERFSLILESASTNQTSMYLCASSVSGGGYEQYFGPGTRLTVT.